The T cell receptor beta chain under discussion was sequenced for a study of cytomegalovirus exposure and HLA in healthy donors. General observations from the study: Some V segments could not be told apart, so they were left out, TRBV6-2 and TRBV6-3 among them. What a later analysis showed was that several of the most significant clusters appeared linked to common viral pathogens. Highly shared variants forming one cluster were likely a sequencing artifact. Roughly even sequencing depth across donors was the assumption behind the presence/absence analyses.

With 60 Vbeta and 13 Jbeta primers, the PCR was carried out. Sequenced by immunoSEQ multiplex PCR; TCRdb stores in-frame clones only, minus some. The table lists 200,000 or so clones, around 81% of them singletons. For this clone: Its antigen is as yet unknown.

The germline CDR1 and CDR2 sequences are SGHRS and YFSETQ. The CDR3 covers 17 residues. V lost 2 bases, J lost 0 bases, and 5 bases stayed unmatched. Specimen: PBMCs. This sequence was found in a woman in her late teens or twenties in good health and CMV-seropositive. The V call is TRBV5-1, the J call TRBJ2-6; 7 bases map to TRBD1. DNA of the CDR3: TGCGCCAGCAGCTTACAGGGGATAGGCTCTGGGGCCAACGTCCTGACTTTC. Its translation is CASSLQGIGSGANVLTF.